This T cell receptor beta chain emerged from a study of T cell changes during pregnancy in multiple sclerosis. V dropped 5 bases and J dropped 1 base, with 8 bases sitting between them. The CDR3 is 13 amino acids. The V gene's germline CDR1 is SGHNT and CDR2 YENEEA. The repertoire was sequenced with immunoSEQ multiplex PCR; TCRdb's copy has only in-frame clones and lacks some. This sample has tens of thousands of clones, with about 91% found just once. The sample in question was peripheral blood, obtained in the third trimester of pregnancy. The sequence was collected from a female donor with multiple sclerosis, enrolled in a pregnancy study. The chain uses TRBV11-3 and TRBJ2-5; weak D call: TRBD1 (6 bases). In DNA, the CDR3 is TGTGCCAGCAGCCGAGGGGGCCAAGAGACCCAGTACTTC. Its protein product is CASSRGGQETQYF. Together with reference TRBV11-3 and TRBJ2-5, the CDR3 gives the full variable domain: EAGVVQSPRYKIIEKKQPVAFWCNPISGHNTLYWYLQNLGQGPELLIRYENEEAVDDSQLPKDRFSAERLKGVDSTLKIQPAELGDSAVYLCASSRGGQETQYFGPGTRLLVL.